This is a list of T cell receptor beta chains from one sample in a study of beta chain features in type 1 diabetes. TCRdb's table, derived via immunoSEQ multiplex PCR, lists solely in-frame clones and lacks some. The table includes 430,000 or so clones, approximately 10% detected once. Input material: naive CD4+ T cells from blood. The receptors shown here come from a woman younger than 30 in good health. The CDR3 runs from the conserved cysteine through the conserved F or W.

V,CDR3
TRBV9,CASSVGQARNYGYTF
TRBV13,CASSLVDRDGYEQYF
TRBV2,CASSDPPRGETEAFF
TRBV19,CASSTGTGGFAEAFF
TRBV4-3,CASSQDGRGGYEQYF
TRBV19,CASSSWTGLGANVLTF
TRBV6-1,CASRDDISKEYF
TRBV9,CASSAQTGSDTQYF
TRBV25-1,CASSEQGADYEQYF
TRBV29-1,CSTLHNEQFF
TRBV5-1,CASSLVPGPEAFF
TRBV5-1,CASSLDPGPPLVLTF
TRBV7-6,CASSKNRNNNYGYTF
TRBV28,CASRVLGTGDGYTF
TRBV18,CASSKQGLNTEAFF
TRBV28,CASSLQQGLGWIF
TRBV10-3,CAISERDNSPLHF
TRBV9,CASSVAAGLNTGELFF
TRBV7-2,CASSLAKNEQFF
TRBV29-1,CSVVFGKDTQYF
TRBV29-1,CSTSLTVDSYNEQFF
TRBV15,CATSRAGVNEQFF
TRBV25-1,CASSPRQSNQPQHF
TRBV18,CASSRLGQGRGETQYF
TRBV15,CATSREISYNEQFF
TRBV15,CATSRDQGVAFF
TRBV27,CASTKDRGRFNEQFF
TRBV5-1,CASSLASWQGDTQYF
TRBV5-1,CASSLEGGGQPQHF
TRBV15,CATSRDLAGPTDTQYF
TRBV15,CATSPITTSGNTDTQYF
TRBV10-3,CANTTDTQYF
TRBV5-4,CASSLDGPGAQYF